One and the same sample provided the 5 T cell receptor beta chains below, sequenced in a study of cytomegalovirus exposure and HLA in healthy donors. The PCR employed 60 Vbeta primers together with 13 Jbeta primers. Repertoires were generated with immunoSEQ multiplex PCR, while TCRdb's copy carries only in-frame clones and drops some. The sample consists of fewer than 150,000 clones, 80% of them appearing once. The sequencing sample was made of PBMCs. Receptor source: a male donor in good health and CMV-seronegative.

This clone was counted once. The chain is built from TRBV6-1 and TRBJ1-6; D possibly corresponds to TRBD1 (5 bases). The germline CDR1 and CDR2 sequences are MNHNS and SASEGT. The CDR3 is 15 residues long. V shed 4 bases and J shed 7 bases, with 14 bases lying between them. CDR3 nucleotide sequence: TGTGCCAGCAGTGGGACAAACTATTGGAATTCACCCCTCCACTTT. Its translation: CASSGTNYWNSPLHF.

This clone came up a few times. The junction departs from germline at one end; a sequencing error may be responsible. This CDR3 is CASSITSAASNGQFF. CDR3 DNA sequence: TGTGCCAGTAGTATAACGTCGGCGGCTTCAAATGGGCAGTTCTTC. The J gene is TRBJ2-1, the V gene TRBV19, with no clear D. Germline CDR1 LNHDA, CDR2 SQIVND (reference sequence). This CDR3 contains 15 residues.

This chain connects TRBV19 to TRBJ1-6; D remains unclear. Germline values: CDR1 LNHDA, CDR2 SQIVND (reference sequence). V lost 1 base and J lost 4, with 8 bases in between. This CDR3 is built from 15 residues. The CDR3 DNA reads TGTGCCAGTAGTATAGTCTCCGGGTATAATTCACCCCTCCACTTT. Protein sequence: CASSIVSGYNSPLHF.

In this sample, this clone turned up once. The chain joins TRBV5-1 to TRBJ2-1; 10 nucleotides align to TRBD2. Germline CDR1 and CDR2: SGHRS and YFSETQ. The CDR3 has 19 amino acids. V gave up 0 bases and J gave up 10 bases; unmatched junction bases: 19. CDR3 amino acids: CASSLAPELAGRPGGEQFF. In nucleotides, the CDR3 is TGCGCCAGCAGCTTGGCCCCAGAACTAGCGGGGCGACCCGGGGGAGAGCAGTTCTTC.

The chain combines TRBV9 with TRBJ2-7; a weak D match, TRBD2 (6 bases). Per germline, CDR1 SGDLS and CDR2 YYNGEE. Trimming pared 4 bases from V and 2 bases from J, leaving 16 bases between. The CDR3 extends over 15 amino acids. The CDR3 loop is CASSIRDSLTYEQYF. In nucleotides, the CDR3 is TGTGCCAGCAGCATCCGGGACTCTTTAACCTACGAGCAGTACTTC.